This passage covers 32 T cell receptor beta chains from one sample sequenced in a study of T cell changes during pregnancy in multiple sclerosis. TCRdb's table, derived via immunoSEQ multiplex PCR, lists solely in-frame clones and lacks some. The table records about 130,000 clones, about 95% of them present only once. The source material was peripheral blood, sampled after pregnancy. The receptors stem from a female donor with multiple sclerosis, enrolled in a pregnancy study.

This clone appeared a few times. The rearrangement uses TRBV18 and TRBJ2-2, with D maybe TRBD1 (5 bases). Germline CDR1 is KGHSH and CDR2 is LQKENI. This CDR3 has 17 amino acids. V dropped 0 bases and J dropped 1 base, with 12 bases sitting between them. The CDR3: CASSPPIRVLNTGELFF. The CDR3, as DNA: TGTGCCAGCTCACCACCAATCAGGGTCCTGAACACCGGGGAGCTGTTTTTT.

The CDR3 DNA reads TGTGCCAGCAATCCCAGCGGAGGGTACAATGAGCAGTTCTTC. Protein sequence: CASNPSGGYNEQFF. This chain links TRBV9 with TRBJ2-1, with a possible D match to TRBD2 (6 bases). The CDR3 consists of 14 residues. The germline CDR1 and CDR2 sequences are SGDLS and YYNGEE. V gave up 6 bases and J gave up 4 bases, with 14 bases separating them. The whole variable domain, filled in from reference TRBV9 and TRBJ2-1, reads DSGVTQTPKHLITATGQRVTLRCSPRSGDLSVYWYQQSLDQGLQFLIQYYNGEERAKGNILERFSAQQFPDLHSELNLSSLELGDSALYFCASNPSGGYNEQFFGPGTRLTVL.

The chain couples TRBV20-1 to TRBJ2-7; D not resolved. Between the trimmed V and J ends, which lost 1 base and 6 bases, there was a span of 7 bases. Germline values: CDR1 DFQATT, CDR2 SNEGSKA (reference sequence). The CDR3 runs 11 residues. The CDR3, as DNA: TGCAGTGCTAGAGTAACAACCGAGCAGTACTTC. Translation: CSARVTTEQYF.

The chain joins TRBV5-1 to TRBJ2-7, with unresolved D. V was cut by 0 bases and J by 2 bases, with 12 bases left in between. Germline-derived CDR1 and CDR2 are SGHRS and YFSETQ. This CDR3 region has 15 residues. CDR3: CASSLASTTTYEQYF. DNA for the CDR3: TGCGCCAGCAGCTTGGCCTCGACAACCACCTACGAGCAGTACTTC.

This chain joins TRBV27 and TRBJ2-7; 8 nucleotides agree with TRBD2. The CDR3 consists of 15 residues. CDR1 is MNHEY, CDR2 SMNVEV, per germline (reference sequence). V lost 0 bases and J lost 4; bases outside the gene matches: 5. CDR3 coding DNA: TGTGCCAGCAGTTTATCGCACCAGCGGGAGTACGAGCAGTACTTC. Encoded protein: CASSLSHQREYEQYF.

V is TRBV7-6 and J is TRBJ2-3, with TRBD2 identical over 15 bases. The V gene end was trimmed by 6 bases and the J gene end by 6 bases; junction bases not matched to a gene: 4. CDR3 length: 15 residues. Germline assignment: CDR1 SGHVS and CDR2 FNYEAQ. CDR3 coding DNA: TGTGCCAGCAGTTCCGGGACTAGCGGGAGGGATACGCAGTATTTT. Amino acids: CASSSGTSGRDTQYF.

The J gene is TRBJ2-7, the V gene TRBV11-1; 9 bases fit TRBD1. V lost 5 bases, J lost 5 bases, and 7 bases stayed unmatched. Germline CDR1 reads SGHAT; CDR2 reads FQDESV (reference sequence). CDR3 length: 14 residues. The CDR3 region is CASSRDRAIHEQYF. The DNA for the CDR3 is TGTGCCAGCAGCAGGGACAGGGCAATCCACGAGCAGTACTTC.

The chain joins TRBV6-4 to TRBJ2-2, with TRBD1 as a possible D gene (5 bases). Germline values: CDR1 MRHNA, CDR2 SNTAGT. The length of the CDR3 is 14 residues. V lost 5 bases to trimming and J lost 2 bases, with 9 bases between them. CDR3 region: CASSFDRNTGELFF. DNA for the CDR3: TGTGCCAGCAGTTTCGACAGAAACACCGGGGAGCTGTTTTTT.

The chain employs TRBV27 and TRBJ2-3; D is perhaps TRBD1 (6 bases). The length of the CDR3 is 15 residues. CDR1 is MNHEY and CDR2 is SMNVEV in the germline V gene (reference sequence). Trimming pared 3 bases from V and 2 bases from J, leaving 12 bases between. This CDR3 is CASSFFQGTTDTQYF. As DNA, the CDR3 is TGTGCCAGCAGTTTCTTTCAGGGGACCACAGATACGCAGTATTTT.

A word on this clone: Other DNA sequences from this sample encode an identical CDR3 as well. V is TRBV7-2 and J is TRBJ1-5; possibly TRBD1 for D (5 bases). The CDR3 covers 14 residues. Germline V CDR1 and CDR2: SGHTA, FQGNSA. With 1 base removed from V and 7 bases from J, the gap between germline ends came to 11 bases. CDR3 sequence: CASSLGQGGQPQHF. The CDR3 bases are TGTGCCAGCAGCTTAGGGCAGGGAGGGCAGCCCCAGCATTTT.

CDR3 DNA sequence: TGTGCCAGCAGCGTCACAGGGGGCGCGAATGAGCAGTTCTTC. Amino acid sequence: CASSVTGGANEQFF. This sequence joins TRBV9 and TRBJ2-1; 9 positions agree with TRBD1. Germline V gene lookup returns CDR1 SGDLS and CDR2 YYNGEE. Trimming cost V 2 bases and J 7 bases; bases outside gene matches: 4. There are 14 residues in the CDR3.

The chain has TRBV27 and TRBJ2-1; TRBD2 matches 8 bases. The CDR3 is 15 residues long. With V trimmed by 2 bases and J by 7 bases, 7 bases remained unmatched. Germline V gives CDR1 MNHEY, CDR2 SMNVEV (reference sequence). In DNA form, the CDR3 reads TGTGCCAGCAGTTTAAAGAGCGGGAGCGTTAATGAGCAGTTCTTC. This codes for CASSLKSGSVNEQFF.

The CDR3, as DNA: TGTGCCAGCGGGGCCGGACAGGGGTCCTACGAGCAGTACTTC. This encodes CASGAGQGSYEQYF. The V call is TRBV6-5, the J call TRBJ2-5, with TRBD1 identical over 9 bases. The end of the DNA aligns better with TRBJ2-7, so the J call may be wrong. Germline V lookup: CDR1 MNHEY, CDR2 SVGAGI. The CDR3 is 14 residues long.

The chain joins TRBV27 to TRBJ2-3; 12 nucleotides align to TRBD2. The CDR3 length is 17 residues. V lost 1 base and J lost 4; bases outside the gene matches: 6. CDR1 is MNHEY, CDR2 SMNVEV, per germline (reference sequence). DNA of the CDR3: TGTGCCAGCAGTTTATTTTCTAGCGGGAGGGCCCCAGATACGCAGTATTTT. Its translation is CASSLFSSGRAPDTQYF.

J is TRBJ1-1 and V is TRBV7-9, with no clear D. V shed 5 bases and J shed 0 bases, with 22 bases lying between them. In germline, CDR1 is SEHNR, CDR2 FQNEAQ (reference sequence). The CDR3 sequence is 18 residues long. The CDR3 nucleotides read TGTGCCAGCAGCCCCCCCCCGCGGGTGTGGAACATGAACACTGAAGCTTTCTTT. This codes for CASSPPPRVWNMNTEAFF.

This chain links TRBV29-1 with TRBJ1-2; 10 bases agree with TRBD1. From germline, CDR1 is SQVTM and CDR2 ANQGSEA. This CDR3 comprises 15 residues. V lost 5 bases to trimming and J lost 5 bases; unmatched junction nucleotides: 11. The CDR3 spells CSVSDRGSSPYGYTF. The CDR3, as DNA: TGCAGCGTTTCGGACAGGGGGTCGAGTCCATATGGCTACACCTTC.

The rearrangement joins TRBV28 to TRBJ2-2; 8 positions match TRBD2. This CDR3 has 17 amino acids. Germline V CDR1 and CDR2: MDHEN, SYDVKM. V lost 8 bases, J lost 4 bases, and 15 bases stayed unmatched. CDR3 loop: CASLLGGGANLTGELFF. The CDR3 nucleotides are TGTGCCAGCCTCCTCGGGGGGGGCGCAAACCTCACCGGGGAGCTGTTTTTT.

The chain has TRBV27 and TRBJ2-3, with D perhaps TRBD2 (6 bases). V lost 2 bases and J lost 0, with 15 bases in between. Germline V gene sequence: CDR1 MNHEY, CDR2 SMNVEV (reference sequence). The CDR3 covers 17 residues. The CDR3 reads CASSLRGNLISTDTQYF. CDR3 DNA sequence: TGTGCCAGCAGTTTACGCGGGAACCTTATTAGCACAGATACGCAGTATTTT.

V usage is TRBV7-6 and J usage is TRBJ2-2, with 10 bases lining up with TRBD2. The CDR3 runs 17 residues. The germline V gene encodes CDR1 SGHVS and CDR2 FNYEAQ. J gave up 1 base and V 5 bases, and 7 bases lay outside the gene matches. The CDR3 DNA reads as TGTGCCAGCAGCAGACCCCGGACTAGCGGGAACACCGGGGAGCTGTTTTTT. This translates into CASSRPRTSGNTGELFF.

The V and J genes are TRBV12-5 and TRBJ2-1; D call uncertain. The CDR3 is 11 amino acids. The V end was cut by 6 bases, the J end by 12 bases, with 12 bases between. Germline V CDR1 and CDR2: LGHNT, FRNRAP. CDR3 loop: CASGSPRGQFF. The CDR3 coding sequence is TGTGCTAGTGGAAGTCCTAGAGGGCAGTTCTTC.

This chain links TRBV9 with TRBJ2-3; 8 bases match TRBD2. The CDR3 length is 16 residues. CDR1 is SGDLS and CDR2 is YYNGEE in the germline V gene. J gave up 7 bases and V 0 bases, and 10 bases lay outside the gene matches. The CDR3 is CASSVGVGSGDHTQYF. CDR3 DNA: TGTGCCAGCAGCGTAGGGGTGGGTAGCGGGGACCATACGCAGTATTTT.

V usage is TRBV27 and J usage is TRBJ2-7; 9 nucleotides align to TRBD1. CDR1 and CDR2 (germline): MNHEY, SMNVEV (reference sequence). The V segment lost 6 bases and the J segment 4 bases; nucleotides outside the gene matches: 7. This CDR3 has 14 amino acids. The CDR3: CASSRGTGIYEQYF. The CDR3 DNA is TGTGCCAGCAGCCGCGGGACAGGGATTTACGAGCAGTACTTC.

This sequence joins TRBV27 and TRBJ2-2, with unresolved D. Per germline, CDR1 MNHEY and CDR2 SMNVEV (reference sequence). Trimming removed 5 bases at V and 4 bases at J, with 8 bases between. This CDR3 has 13 amino acids. CDR3 loop: CASSSQITGELFF. CDR3 bases: TGTGCCAGCAGTAGTCAGATCACCGGGGAGCTGTTTTTT.

The chain joins TRBV28 to TRBJ2-1; 11 bases agree with TRBD2. V lost 6 bases, J lost 7 bases, and 8 bases stayed unmatched. The CDR3 is made up of 15 amino acids. Germline V gives CDR1 MDHEN, CDR2 SYDVKM. The CDR3 spells CASSLLAGAGNEQFF. CDR3 coding DNA: TGTGCCAGCAGCTTACTAGCGGGAGCCGGAAATGAGCAGTTCTTC.

V and J are TRBV6-5 and TRBJ2-7; no clear D gene. CDR1 and CDR2 (germline): MNHEY, SVGAGI. This CDR3 has 11 amino acids. The ends were cut back, 5 bases at V and 1 base at J, with 3 bases in the middle. CDR3 sequence (DNA): TGTGCCAGCAGTACTTCCTACGAGCAGTACTTC. As protein: CASSTSYEQYF.

J is TRBJ1-2 and V is TRBV28; 11 positions match TRBD1. After removal of 6 bases from V and 7 bases from J, the junction contained 19 bases not matched to a gene. The germline V gene encodes CDR1 MDHEN and CDR2 SYDVKM. The CDR3 has 18 amino acids. The chain's CDR3 is CASSRPGQGTGGKGGYTF. The CDR3 DNA reads as TGTGCCAGCAGCCGACCGGGCCAAGGGACAGGGGGAAAAGGTGGCTACACCTTC.

The chain has TRBV5-1 and TRBJ1-4; a weak D match, TRBD1 (6 bases). Germline CDR1 is SGHRS and CDR2 is YFSETQ. The CDR3 spans 15 residues. V was clipped by 2 bases and J by 4 bases, with 12 bases between them. CDR3 coding DNA: TGCGCCAGCAGCTTTATGGCAGGGGTTAATGAAAAACTGTTTTTT. Protein sequence: CASSFMAGVNEKLFF.

This clone was picked up one time. The rearrangement links TRBV19 to TRBJ1-1; the match to TRBD1 covers 10 bases. The CDR3 has 18 residues. V gave up 6 bases and J gave up 0 bases; unmatched junction bases: 13. CDR1 is LNHDA, CDR2 SQIVND, per germline (reference sequence). The CDR3 region has the DNA TGTGCCAGTAGCCTTGACAGGGGGCAAAATATGCTGAACACTGAAGCTTTCTTT. This sequence encodes CASSLDRGQNMLNTEAFF.

This chain connects TRBV18 to TRBJ2-1, with 7 bases identical to TRBD2. Losses at the gene ends were 4 bases for V and 0 bases for J; bases not matched to a gene: 6. The V gene's germline CDR1 is KGHSH and CDR2 LQKENI. The CDR3 loop spans 16 amino acids. The CDR3 region is CASSLLGEGSYNEQFF. The CDR3 coding sequence is TGTGCCAGCTCACTACTAGGGGAGGGCTCCTACAATGAGCAGTTCTTC.

This chain joins TRBV27 and TRBJ1-1; 8 positions agree with TRBD1. The CDR3 is made up of 14 amino acids. The junction had 5 bases not matched to a gene; V was cut back by 3 bases and J by 5 bases. Germline-derived CDR1 and CDR2 are MNHEY and SMNVEV (reference sequence). The DNA of the CDR3 is TGTGCCAGCAGTTTGGACAGGGTAGGGACTGAAGCTTTCTTT. It encodes CASSLDRVGTEAFF.

The chain employs TRBV5-1 and TRBJ2-5; no firm D call. The better agreement between TRBJ2-7 and the DNA end casts doubt on the J call. Germline values: CDR1 SGHRS, CDR2 YFSETQ. This CDR3 spans 12 amino acids. CDR3 sequence reads: CASSQGGNEQYF. CDR3 nucleotide sequence: TGCGCCAGCAGTCAAGGCGGAAACGAGCAGTACTTC.

This clone showed up just once. The chain has TRBV10-3 and TRBJ2-1, with TRBD2 matching 9 bases. Per the germline V gene, CDR1 is ENHRY and CDR2 is SYGVKD. The CDR3 covers 16 residues. V shed 0 bases and J 2 bases; nucleotides not matched to a gene: 2. The DNA of the CDR3 is TGTGCCATCAGTGAGTCTCCTAGCGGGGCCTACAATGAGCAGTTCTTC. This codes for CAISESPSGAYNEQFF.